This T cell receptor beta chain came from a study of beta chain features in type 1 diabetes (dated by TCRdb to the late 2010s). In terms of the full investigation: No differences in mean age, gender distribution, total cell number or subset yield were found between patients and healthy donors. Across all samples, some 110,000,000 sorted cells were examined, and cell number per subset correlated strongly with RNA yield. The study compared TCRB repertoires of sorted circulating CD4+ T cell subsets between recently diagnosed type 1 diabetes patients and matched healthy donors. Naive and central memory subsets were obtained from all 30 or so donors, but regulatory and stem cell-like memory subsets were isolated from only 8 patients and 8 healthy donors.

Reading from cysteine to phenylalanine, the CDR3 counts 16 amino acids. Only the CDR3 region is kept as DNA, spanning 48 bases read in frame from base 1. Cut back by 5 bases and 0 bases, the V and J ends lie 14 bases apart. CDR1 and CDR2, per the germline V gene, are MDHEN and SYDVKM. Each donor gave one peripheral blood draw, approximately 0.11 L on average, collected into heparinised tubes. A BD FACSAria II was used to sort naive, central memory, regulatory and stem cell-like memory CD4+ T cells with a panel that included CD45RO, CCR7, CD25, CD127, CD95 and CD27. A purity above 95% was achieved for all sorted populations. PBMCs were separated immediately by Lymphoprep density gradient centrifugation and were stained directly, without being cultured. Samples were stained and sorted in pairs, with one healthy donor and one patient per experiment, so that batch effects were minimized. Study-wide conclusions, independent of this receptor: PCR may preferentially amplify shorter templates, but because patient and control samples were amplified and corrected together, any resulting skew would affect both groups equally. Fewer insertions and more nucleotide deletions at VDJ recombination sites were observed in patients with type 1 diabetes, implying thymic rearrangement abnormalities. In all four CD4+ subsets, TCRB CDR3 length was moderately but significantly shorter in type 1 diabetes patients. Because the HLA sub-analyses included only small numbers of individuals, any influence of HLA type on TCRB rearrangement was left unresolved. Sequencing cDNA rather than genomic DNA could over-represent highly expressing activated cells, although activation and CD3 levels did not differ between groups. The naive, central memory and regulatory TCRB repertoires appeared to resemble one another more closely among patients than among healthy donors.

Notes on this clone: This clone's antigen is unknown. No base quality information exists; no much larger clone differs at one position.

The entire isolated RNA was reverse transcribed using the High Capacity cDNA Reverse Transcription Kit, and thus expressed TCRB transcripts were sequenced. Deep immunoSEQ sequencing was performed on naive, central memory and regulatory T cell samples, with an average of approximately 4 million total reads per sample. After sorted cells were lysed in RLT buffer, RNA was extracted with DNase-treated RNeasy Micro or Mini kits, with the choice depending on cell number. To prevent cross-contamination, each cell subset was processed individually, whereas patient and healthy donor samples were processed jointly. Using the immunoSEQ multiplex PCR, TCRB sequences were amplified from cDNA into 87-bp fragments spanning the CDR3 region. Sequencing of the amplicons was performed on the Illumina HiSeq platform. The authors' pipeline ran thus. Synthetic template baselines were used to correct PCR bias computationally, reads within Hamming distance 2 were collapsed together, and singletons that could not be merged were discarded. Reads were aligned to IMGT to assign V, D and J genes, CDR3 length, and insertions or deletions at six rearrangement sites. Within each subset, clonotype counts were normalized to sorted cell number, and only after that were true diversity and Gini coefficients computed with the tcR R package. The overlap coefficient, calculated on TCRB nucleotide sequences, was used to quantify repertoire sharing. TCRdb carries this immuneACCESS record with in-frame sequences only. Its versions omit some clonotypes, under half of them owing to an unresolved V gene in the studies checked, with the rest unexplained. The D gene and trimming were derived from the DNA, and the V and J assignments and clone size from that table. Across this sample there are 130,000 to 150,000 clones, with 6.5% to 8.5% seen only once. The top ten clonotypes cover about 1.4% of the sample.

The V gene is TRBV28 and the J gene is TRBJ2-4; tentative D gene TRBD1, with 6 bases matching. The sample comprised central memory CD4+ T cells from blood. This receptor was identified in a woman younger than 45 in good health. The DNA sequence reads TGTGCCAGCAGTCCCCCAGGGGATCTAGCCAAAAACATTCAGTACTTC. Translated, it gives CASSPPGDLAKNIQYF.